A selection of T cell receptor beta chains follows, all from one sample in a study of T cells after yellow fever vaccination. MiXCR was run by TCRdb on the 5' RACE reads, yielding one entry per CDR3 protein. Of 250,000 or so distinct CDR3 sequences in the sample, more than 3.5% are singletons; the top ten hold roughly a fifth. The material was PBMCs, obtained 15 days after the yellow fever booster vaccination. The receptors stem from a man aged 18 to 30 who received the YFV17D yellow fever vaccine. CDR3s include the opening cysteine and the closing phenylalanine or tryptophan.

>TRBJ1-1|TRBV7-2
CASSYTGNTEAFF
>TRBJ2-1|TRBV2
CASSERGTGVNEQFF
>TRBJ2-3|TRBV5-1
CASSPPASGDTQYF
>TRBJ2-1|TRBV20-1
CSPLGQSHVNEQFF
>TRBJ2-4|TRBV5-4
CASSFREGARNIQYF
>TRBJ2-2|TRBV4-3
CASSQGQANTGELFF
>TRBJ2-5|TRBV2
CASTSWQETQYF
>TRBJ1-2|TRBV12-3/TRBV12-4
CASTPVAGYGYTF
>TRBJ1-1|TRBV7-9
CASSLDNTEAFF
>TRBJ1-1|TRBV20-1
CSAREGGTGTEAFF
>TRBJ1-5|TRBV4-3
CASSQVIGGDSNQPQHF
>TRBJ1-5|TRBV19
CASSTDRYNQPQHF
>TRBJ2-3|TRBV7-2
CASSLSSLSTDTQYF
>TRBJ1-1|TRBV19
CASSTLDEAFF
>TRBJ2-3|TRBV7-2
CASHSGGHDTQYF
>TRBJ1-1|TRBV7-9
CASRYRVTEAFF
>TRBJ2-7|TRBV12-3/TRBV12-4
CASSFTGDPRAEQYF
>TRBJ2-3|TRBV7-9
CAGSLGSGGAPNTQYF
>TRBJ1-6|TRBV4-3
CASSQEAAGTNSPLHF
>TRBJ2-1|TRBV6-6
CASRDRGHYNEQFF
>TRBJ1-4|TRBV5-1
CASSLTQGAYEKLFF
>TRBJ2-1|TRBV4-3
CASSHQATNNEQFF
>TRBJ2-7|TRBV5-1
CASSLHAGKAYEQYF
>TRBJ1-4|TRBV7-9
CASRLAPLGEKLFF
>TRBJ2-1|TRBV10-2
CASSELAGVSVQFF
>TRBJ1-5|TRBV6-5
CATGRFGQPQHF
>TRBJ2-1|TRBV7-2
CASSLSGGKFF
>TRBJ1-4|TRBV6-2/TRBV6-3
CASSYREGGFNEKLFF
>TRBJ2-2|TRBV27
CASKQGGGDTGELFF
>TRBJ2-7|TRBV7-2
CASSLVLAGGTYEQYF
>TRBJ1-1|TRBV30
CAWSTFGGQTEAFF
>TRBJ2-5|TRBV20-1
CSARGLEQETQYF
>TRBJ1-1|TRBV19
CASTQADRGDTEAFF
>TRBJ1-1|TRBV5-1
CASSGWGEDTEAFF
>TRBJ1-3|TRBV2
CASSLTRDTIYF
>TRBJ1-6|TRBV7-9
CASSLAQGLGSSPLHF
>TRBJ1-2|TRBV7-9
CASSSPGEEHHGYTF
>TRBJ2-5|TRBV5-5
CASSFAGAQETQYF
>TRBJ2-5|TRBV7-2
CASSLAGGLVSETQYF
>TRBJ1-5|TRBV20-1
CSAPSQGSPQHF
>TRBJ2-3|TRBV20-1
CSARTGGDTQYF
>TRBJ1-1|TRBV4-1
CASSQEGWNTEAFF
>TRBJ1-6|TRBV18
CASSRPNSPLHF
>TRBJ2-3|TRBV5-1
CASSLGDRVTDTQYF
>TRBJ2-2|TRBV19
CASSTVHLEELFF
>TRBJ2-5|TRBV20-1
CSARDFARPGATQYF
>TRBJ2-5|TRBV5-4
CASSSGQGAKETQYF
>TRBJ2-5|TRBV20-1
CSARASGGQETQYF
>TRBJ2-1|TRBV15
CATSRRQANSYNEQFF
>TRBJ1-4|TRBV5-1
CASSLWTAPANEKLFF
>TRBJ1-4|TRBV29-1
CSVDTGGSTLGEKLFF
>TRBJ1-6|TRBV12-5
CASAPELGVRSPLHF